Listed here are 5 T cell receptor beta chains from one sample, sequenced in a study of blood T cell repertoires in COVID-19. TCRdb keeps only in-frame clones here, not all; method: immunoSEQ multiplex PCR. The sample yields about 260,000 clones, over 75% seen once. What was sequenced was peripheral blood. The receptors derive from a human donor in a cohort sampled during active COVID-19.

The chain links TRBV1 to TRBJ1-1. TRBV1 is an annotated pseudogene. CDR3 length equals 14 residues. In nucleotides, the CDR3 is TGCACCAGCAGCCAAGATTCCGTGAACACTGAAGCTTTCTTT. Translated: CTSSQDSVNTEAFF.

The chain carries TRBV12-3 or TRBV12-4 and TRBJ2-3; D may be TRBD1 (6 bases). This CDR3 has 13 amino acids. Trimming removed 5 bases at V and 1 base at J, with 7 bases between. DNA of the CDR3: TGTGCCAGCAGTCGACAGGGCACAGATACGCAGTATTTT. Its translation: CASSRQGTDTQYF.

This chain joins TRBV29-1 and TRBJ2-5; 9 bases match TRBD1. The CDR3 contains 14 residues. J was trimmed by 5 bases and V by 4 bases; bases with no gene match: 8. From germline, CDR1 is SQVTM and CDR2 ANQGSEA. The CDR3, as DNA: TGCAGCGTTGCTGGACAGGGGTTAAGGGAGACCCAGTACTTC. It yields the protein CSVAGQGLRETQYF.

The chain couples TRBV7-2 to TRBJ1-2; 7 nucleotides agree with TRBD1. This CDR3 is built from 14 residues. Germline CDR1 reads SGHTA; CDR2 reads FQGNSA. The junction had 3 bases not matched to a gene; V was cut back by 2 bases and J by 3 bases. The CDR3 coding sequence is TGTGCCAGCAGCTTACTGGGACAGTACTATGGCTACACCTTC. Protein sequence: CASSLLGQYYGYTF.

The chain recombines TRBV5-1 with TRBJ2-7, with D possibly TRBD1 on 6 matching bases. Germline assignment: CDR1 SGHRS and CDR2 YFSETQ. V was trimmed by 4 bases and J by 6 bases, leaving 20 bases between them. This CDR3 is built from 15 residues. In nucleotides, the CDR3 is TGCGCCAGCAGCCCCTCTGGAGGACAGTGGGCCGAGCAGTACTTC. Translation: CASSPSGGQWAEQYF.